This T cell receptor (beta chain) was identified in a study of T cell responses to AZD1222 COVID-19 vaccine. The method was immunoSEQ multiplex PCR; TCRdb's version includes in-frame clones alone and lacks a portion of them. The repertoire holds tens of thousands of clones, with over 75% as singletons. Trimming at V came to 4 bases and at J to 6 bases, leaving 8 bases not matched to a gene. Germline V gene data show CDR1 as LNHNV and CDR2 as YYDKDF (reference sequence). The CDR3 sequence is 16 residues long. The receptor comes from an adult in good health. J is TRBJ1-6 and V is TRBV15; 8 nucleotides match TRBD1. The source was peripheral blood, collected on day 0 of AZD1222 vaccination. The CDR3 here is CATSNPRTGTNSPLHF. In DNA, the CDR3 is TGTGCCACCAGCAACCCCCGGACAGGGACTAATTCACCCCTCCACTTT.